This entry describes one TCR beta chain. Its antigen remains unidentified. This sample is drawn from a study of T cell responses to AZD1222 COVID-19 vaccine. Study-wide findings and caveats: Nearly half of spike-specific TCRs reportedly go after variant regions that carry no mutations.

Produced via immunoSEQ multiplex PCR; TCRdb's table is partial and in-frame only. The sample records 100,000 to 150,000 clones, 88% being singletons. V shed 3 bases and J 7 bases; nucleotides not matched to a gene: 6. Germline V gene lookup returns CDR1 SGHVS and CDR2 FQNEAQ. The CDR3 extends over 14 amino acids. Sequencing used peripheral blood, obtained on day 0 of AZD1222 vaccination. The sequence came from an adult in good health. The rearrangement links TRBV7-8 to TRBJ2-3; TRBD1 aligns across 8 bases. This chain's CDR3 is CASSFEDRANTQYF. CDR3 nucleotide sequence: TGTGCCAGCAGCTTCGAGGACAGGGCGAATACGCAGTATTTT.